The 17 T cell receptor beta chains presented below share a single source sample, sequenced in a study of control samples from healthy donors and cancer patients. Repertoires were generated with immunoSEQ multiplex PCR, while TCRdb's copy carries only in-frame clones and drops some. The sample has 130,000 or so clones; 70% to 90% are singletons. Source material: blood. The receptor set was obtained from a man aged 50-60 years in good health.

The rearrangement uses TRBV9 and TRBJ2-3; 8 nucleotides match TRBD2. V was clipped by 4 bases and J by 6 bases; unmatched bases: 7. The germline V gene encodes CDR1 SGDLS and CDR2 YYNGEE. The CDR3 totals 14 residues. The chain's CDR3 is CASSPGGGPDTQYF. The CDR3 nucleotides are TGTGCCAGCAGCCCCGGCGGGGGGCCGGATACGCAGTATTTT.

This CDR3 reads CASSGTSGGADTQYF. CDR3 nucleotides: TGTGCCAGCAGCGGAACTAGCGGGGGAGCAGATACGCAGTATTTT. The chain couples TRBV5-4 to TRBJ2-3, with 11 positions matching TRBD2. Germline-derived CDR1 and CDR2 are SGHNT and YYREEE (reference sequence). The CDR3 length is 15 residues. V shed 4 bases and J 4 bases; nucleotides not matched to a gene: 5.

V gene TRBV5-1 combines with J gene TRBJ2-4, with D tentatively TRBD1 or TRBD2 (5 bases each). Germline values: CDR1 SGHRS, CDR2 YFSETQ. The CDR3 consists of 16 residues. V lost 0 bases and J lost 4, with 14 bases in between. This chain's CDR3 is CASSLEIGTEKNIQYF. The CDR3 DNA follows: TGCGCCAGCAGCTTGGAAATAGGGACGGAAAAAAACATTCAGTACTTC.

This chain joins TRBV30 and TRBJ2-7; 7 nucleotides align to TRBD1. V shed 2 bases and J 6 bases; nucleotides not matched to a gene: 4. The CDR3 is made up of 12 amino acids. Germline CDR1 and CDR2: GTSNPN and SVGIG (reference sequence). The CDR3 DNA is TGTGCCTGGAGTTCCCCAGGGGGCGAGCAGTACTTC. Translation gives CAWSSPGGEQYF.

This sequence joins TRBV9 and TRBJ1-1; D remains unclear. Germline CDR1 reads SGDLS; CDR2 reads YYNGEE. The CDR3 has 14 residues. The V end was cut by 4 bases, the J end by 0 bases, with 10 bases between. The CDR3 loop is CASSPTNVNTEAFF. The CDR3, as DNA: TGTGCCAGCAGCCCGACGAACGTGAACACTGAAGCTTTCTTT.

This rearrangement joins TRBV28 to TRBJ1-1; D gene uncertain. Germline V gene sequence: CDR1 MDHEN, CDR2 SYDVKM. The V end was cut by 5 bases, the J end by 2 bases, with 3 bases between. The CDR3 length is 11 residues. This CDR3 reads CASSRNTEAFF. In DNA, the CDR3 is TGTGCCAGCAGTCGCAACACTGAAGCTTTCTTT.

This chain joins TRBV3-1 (or the pseudogene TRBV3-2) and TRBJ2-7; 9 nucleotides agree with TRBD1. J was trimmed by 6 bases and V by 4 bases; bases with no gene match: 16. Germline-derived CDR1 and CDR2 are LGHDT and YNNKEL (reference sequence). This CDR3 has 17 residues. In DNA form, the CDR3 reads TGTGCCAGCAGCCCCGGGACAGGGAGAGGGGGGGGGCCCGAGCAGTACTTC. This encodes CASSPGTGRGGGPEQYF.

The rearrangement joins TRBV7-2 to TRBJ1-5, with TRBD1 identical over 9 bases. The junction had 6 bases not matched to a gene; V was cut back by 5 bases and J by 7 bases. Per germline, CDR1 SGHTA and CDR2 FQGNSA. The CDR3 is 14 residues long. This CDR3 reads CASSKNRGQQPQHF. The CDR3 nucleotides are TGTGCCAGCAGCAAGAACAGGGGGCAACAGCCCCAGCATTTT.

This chain links TRBV28 with TRBJ2-7; D not certain. The germline V gene encodes CDR1 MDHEN and CDR2 SYDVKM. The CDR3 runs to 13 residues. V lost 4 bases to trimming and J lost 0 bases, with 7 bases between them. The CDR3 sequence is CASSSKYSYEQYF. As DNA, the CDR3 is TGTGCCAGCAGTTCCAAATACTCCTACGAGCAGTACTTC. Complete variable domain (other parts from reference TRBV28 and TRBJ2-7): DVKVTQSSRYLVKRTGEKVFLECVQDMDHENMFWYRQDPGLGLRLIYFSYDVKMKEKGDIPEGYSVSREKKERFSLILESASTNQTSMYLCASSSKYSYEQYFGPGTRLTVT.

The chain joins TRBV4-1 to TRBJ2-7, with unresolved D. The V gene lost 4 bases and the J gene lost 3 bases, with 16 bases spanning the gap. The V gene's germline CDR1 is MGHRA and CDR2 YSYEKL. The length of the CDR3 is 15 residues. CDR3 in amino acids: CASSLHQGRYYEQYF. CDR3 sequence (DNA): TGCGCCAGCAGCCTTCACCAAGGCAGATACTACGAGCAGTACTTC.

The CDR3 reads CASSPRQAGYNEQFF. CDR3 nucleotides: TGTGCCAGCAGCCCAAGACAGGCTGGCTACAATGAGCAGTTCTTC. The chain links TRBV11-2 to TRBJ2-1, with a possible D match to TRBD1 (6 bases). V was pared by 5 bases and J by 3 bases, with 14 bases between. The germline gives CDR1 SGHAT, CDR2 FQNNGV. This CDR3 spans 15 amino acids.

The rearrangement uses TRBV5-6 and TRBJ2-7, with D perhaps matching TRBD1 (6 bases). Germline V gene sequence: CDR1 SGHDT, CDR2 YYEEEE. This CDR3 is 14 amino acids long. With 4 bases removed from V and 0 bases from J, the gap between germline ends came to 11 bases. CDR3 nucleotide sequence: TGTGCCAGCAGCCCGGGACACCCCTCCTACGAGCAGTACTTC. Translating gives CASSPGHPSYEQYF.

The chain combines TRBV11-2 with TRBJ1-1; D gene uncertain. This CDR3 has 13 residues. V lost 3 bases and J lost 11, with 16 bases in between. Looked up from germline, CDR1 is SGHAT and CDR2 is FQNNGV. The CDR3 reads CASSFSRSIWAFF. The DNA for the CDR3 is TGTGCCAGCAGCTTCTCCCGGAGTATATGGGCTTTCTTT.

The genes are TRBV19 and TRBJ2-7, with a possible D match to TRBD1 (5 bases). Germline V gives CDR1 LNHDA, CDR2 SQIVND (reference sequence). Trimming removed 5 bases at V and 3 bases at J, with 8 bases between. The CDR3 runs to 12 residues. CDR3 sequence reads: CASSWGSYEQYF. Written as DNA, the CDR3 is TGTGCCAGTAGTTGGGGCAGCTACGAGCAGTACTTC.

This clone was counted only a few times. The chain links TRBV19 to TRBJ1-6; 11 positions agree with TRBD1. The junction had 4 bases not matched to a gene; V was cut back by 5 bases and J by 10 bases. The CDR3 covers 14 residues. Germline-derived CDR1 and CDR2 are LNHDA and SQIVND (reference sequence). CDR3: CASSGTGGGSPLHF. CDR3 nucleotides: TGTGCCAGTAGTGGGACAGGGGGAGGATCACCCCTCCACTTT.

The chain combines TRBV27 with TRBJ1-1, with D unresolved. The CDR3 is 11 amino acids. The ends were cut back, 6 bases at V and 11 bases at J, with 13 bases in the middle. The germline CDR1 and CDR2 sequences are MNHEY and SMNVEV (reference sequence). The CDR3 DNA sequence: TGTGCCAGCAGGCTCGAAGGGCAGGCTTTCTTT. Translating it yields CASRLEGQAFF.

The chain has TRBV2 and TRBJ1-5; D perhaps matches TRBD1 (5 bases). CDR1 SNHLY and CDR2 FYNNEI come from the germline V gene. The CDR3 sequence is 14 residues long. Trimming took 0 bases from V and 6 from J, leaving 9 bases between them. The CDR3 coding sequence is TGTGCCAGCAGTGAAGCGAGGGGTGGTCAGCCCCAGCATTTT. Its protein product is CASSEARGGQPQHF.